The present T cell receptor (beta chain) was sequenced within a study of cytomegalovirus exposure and HLA in healthy donors. General study points: Under in vitro conditions, three CMV-associated chains were confirmed as specific for CMV antigens.

Using immunoSEQ multiplex PCR, the repertoire was profiled, and TCRdb retains in-frame clones only, with some absent. This table holds 250,000 to 300,000 clones, 70% to 90% found once. CDR3 length: 15 amino acids. Per the germline V gene, CDR1 is MNHEY and CDR2 is SMNVEV (reference sequence). V shed 3 bases and J shed 5 bases, with 11 bases lying between them. The sample holds a few counts of this clone. What it binds is not known. The clonotype was recovered from a woman between 18 and 29 years old in good health and CMV-seronegative. The rearrangement joins TRBV27 to TRBJ1-6, with D perhaps matching TRBD1 (5 bases). The sample was PBMCs. CDR3 nucleotides: TGTGCCAGCAGTTTTCAAGGGGCGAATAATTCACCCCTCCACTTT. It codes for CASSFQGANNSPLHF.